The TCR beta chain described here comes from a study of chemoradiotherapy in HPV16-positive cancers. The CDR3 consists of 14 residues. CDR1 is LNHDA, CDR2 SQIVND, per germline (reference sequence). V was clipped by 1 base and J by 0 bases, with 6 bases between them. The method was immunoSEQ multiplex PCR; TCRdb's version includes in-frame clones alone and lacks a portion of them. The sample includes approximately 4,600 clones, roughly 90% of them seen just once. For this clone: Its antigen remains unknown.

Study observations and caveats: The functional HPV-specific definition rests on just a couple of HPV16-positive patients. Candidate HPV-specific clones and E7-related TCR motifs grew in tumor during treatment.

This rearrangement joins TRBV19 to TRBJ1-2, with D unclear. The receptor was isolated from a human donor with HPV-associated anogenital cancer. The specimen was taken from a patient who underwent chemoradiotherapy. The CDR3 sequence is CASSIGEANYGYTF. The CDR3 DNA is TGTGCCAGTAGTATAGGGGAAGCTAACTATGGCTACACCTTC. Complete variable domain (other parts from reference TRBV19 and TRBJ1-2): DGGITQSPKYLFRKEGQNVTLSCEQNLNHDAMYWYRQDPGQGLRLIYYSQIVNDFQKGDIAEGYSVSREKKESFPLTVTSAQKNPTAFYLCASSIGEANYGYTFGSGTRLTVV.